This entry is about one TCR beta chain. Which antigen it targets is not known. Per-base qualities were not stored, and no clone one base away is much larger. This entry is derived from a study of early T cells in non-severe SARS-CoV-2 infection (dated by TCRdb to about 2021). For the study in its entirety: Because TCR sequencing relied on bulk RNA taken from unsorted whole blood, pairing of alpha and beta chains was not possible.

The study was a case-control design nested within a healthcare worker cohort in London, UK, with weekly nasopharyngeal swab PCR tests and blood sampling. Healthcare workers were recruited during the week of the UK lockdown, between 23 and 31 March 2020, and followed weekly for up to roughly 15 weeks. Summary of the overall study and its limitations: Matching against VDJdb was skewed toward anti-spike CD8 responses, likely underestimated virus-specific expansions, and missed private and CD4 specificities.

CDR1 and CDR2, per the germline V gene, are ENHRY and SYGVKD. Deletion took 0 bases off V and 4 bases off J, with a span of 10 bases between the germline ends. The CDR3 spans 15 residues, from the cysteine through the phenylalanine. The retained sequence is limited to the CDR3, 45 bases, with the frame set at the first base. Libraries were made using 5' RACE. Data came from a NextSeq 500. The TCR library protocol attached unique molecular identifiers to individual cDNA molecules to correct for sequencing error and PCR bias. Both TCR alpha and beta chains were sequenced, and tight co-correlation was observed between alpha and beta sequence abundances in each sample. The published analysis was carried out like this. Decombinator V4 was used to annotate TCR sequences for V gene, J gene and CDR3. TCRs were defined as expanded if a significant change between any two time points was detected under a Poisson model with p below 0.0001. Abundances of TCRs were expressed as counts per million after normalisation to the total number of TCRs sequenced in each sample. TRAV1-2 paired with TRAJ12, TRAJ20 or TRAJ33 defined MAIT TCRs, while TRAV10 paired with TRAJ18 defined iNKT TCRs. A search of VDJdb, accessed on 1 November 2021, was run for TCRs annotated to CMV, EBV and SARS-CoV-2, with TCRs annotated for multiple antigens excluded. In-frame beta chains were kept once TCRdb had trimmed the public reads at Q25 with fastp and called clones with MiXCR. All rows with the same CDR3 protein become a single entry with the most common DNA and genes. The V and J calls reflect TCRdb's pipeline rather than the authors' work. For this sample the table gives about 36,000 distinct CDR3 sequences, of which 6% to 8% were detected only once. The ten largest account for 20% to 25% of the sample.

The origin of this receptor is an adult who was a healthcare worker with PCR-confirmed SARS-CoV-2 infection or an uninfected control (not recorded which). The chain is assembled from TRBV10-3 and TRBJ1-5; 5 matching bases give a weak D call of TRBD1. The source was whole blood, collected at baseline. The CDR3 reads CAISESRGLNQPQHF. The sequenced DNA is TGTGCCATCAGTGAGTCTCGGGGCTTAAATCAGCCCCAGCATTTT.